This T cell receptor (beta chain) derives from a study of CD8 T cells in Susac syndrome. Study-level information: The Susac syndrome patients were therapy-naive, on corticosteroids, or on intravenous immunoglobulin alone at blood draw. Findings and caveats of the study: The total CD8+ repertoires yielded about 15 Susac-specific public clones and the CD8+ TEMRA repertoires yielded about 5.

Concerning this clonotype: The antigen is not known.

RNA in amounts of roughly 0.5 to 1 ug was reverse transcribed with random hexamers. Via MiXCR, TCRdb re-called the immunoSEQ multiplex PCR reads, giving one row per CDR3 protein. The data contain over 70,000 distinct CDR3 sequences, roughly 96% of them singletons. This receptor was obtained from a human donor with Susac syndrome. The material sequenced was CD8+ T cells from PBMCs.

The CDR3 is CASSVSGTSGTSSYNEQFF. The CDR3 nucleotides read TGTGCCAGCAGCGTGTCCGGGACTAGCGGGACCAGCTCCTACAATGAGCAGTTCTTC. This chain joins TRBV9 and TRBJ2-1; TRBD2 agrees at 13 bases. Germline V CDR1 and CDR2: SGDLS, YYNGEE. Trimming cost V 2 bases and J 0 bases; bases outside gene matches: 8. The CDR3 totals 19 residues.